The 22 T cell receptor beta chains below come from one sample, sequenced in a study of tissue T cells after allogeneic stem cell transplantation. The time point was: mouse harvest day 14 after allogeneic transplant. The graft held 10^6 splenic CD5+ T cells and 10^7 T-cell-depleted bone marrow cells. The repertoire was sequenced with immunoSEQ multiplex PCR; TCRdb's copy has only in-frame clones and lacks some. The sample shows approximately 2,800 clones, approximately 39% of them seen only once. Sequenced material: gut tissue. These receptors all come from a female BALB/c mouse given C57BL/6 T cells with graft-versus-host disease after an allogeneic hematopoietic cell transplant.

A word on this clone: The gene names here belong to mouse. Sequencing ends 1 residue short of the CDR3 end; the germline J gene provides the rest. The V call is TRBV16, the J call TRBJ2-5; D is uncertain. This CDR3 region has 14 residues. V was clipped by 0 bases and J by 0 bases, with 4 bases between them. Germline CDR1 reads SGHSA; CDR2 reads FRNQAP. The CDR3 region is CASSLDSNQDTQYF. The part of the CDR3 DNA that was read is TGTGCAAGCAGCTTAGACAGTAACCAAGACACCCAGTAC.

About this clone: These gene names are mouse names. Here the CDR3 reads CSSSQVGSNTEVFF. The sequenced CDR3 bases are TGCTCCAGCAGTCAAGTAGGGTCAAACACAGAAGTCTTC. The chain employs TRBV23 and TRBJ1-1; the D call in the table, TRBD1, was not verified against the DNA. Read coverage stops 1 residue before the CDR3 terminus; the germline J gene supplies the remainder. This CDR3 region has 14 residues. Germline-derived CDR1 and CDR2 are KGHTA and FQNQQP. Filled out from reference TRBV23 and TRBJ1-1, the complete variable domain reads DAAVTQKPRYLIKMKGQEAEMKCIPEKGHTAVFWYQQKQSKELKFLIYFQNQQPLDQIDMVKERFSAVCPSSSLCSLGIRTCEAEDSALYLCSSSQVGSNTEVFFGKGTRLTVV.

In the case of this clone: Gene names refer to mouse genes. The read gets to within 1 residue of the CDR3 end, and the germline J gene fills in the rest. V usage is TRBV26 and J usage is TRBJ2-7; D ambiguous. From germline, CDR1 is KGHPV and CDR2 FQNQEV (reference sequence). The CDR3 totals 12 residues. The V end lost 1 base, the J end lost 4 bases, and 5 bases lay between the germline ends. Here the CDR3 reads CASSLFGYEQYF. CDR3 DNA, as far as it was read: TGTGCCAGCAGTCTGTTTGGGTATGAACAGTAC. The variable domain in full, completed from reference TRBV26 and TRBJ2-7, reads NSKVIQTPRYLVKGQGQKAKMRCIPEKGHPVVFWYQQNKNNEFKFLINFQNQEVLQQIDMTEKRFSAECPSNSPCSLEIQSSEAGDSALYLCASSLFGYEQYFGPGTRLTVL.

This clone has only a few counts. The listed genes are named as in mouse. The read stops 1 residue short of the end of the CDR3; the missing end is completed from the germline J gene. The J gene is TRBJ2-2, the V gene TRBV15; possibly TRBD1 or TRBD2 for D (7 bases each). Trimming removed 4 bases from V and 1 base from J, with 16 bases in between. Germline lookup yields CDR1 SGHND and CDR2 FRSKSL. The CDR3 spans 17 residues. The CDR3 spells CASSSPLRGGNTGQLYF. CDR3 DNA, as far as it was read: TGTGCCAGCAGTTCCCCCCTCAGGGGGGGAAACACCGGGCAGCTCTAC.

Turning to this clone: Gene names follow the mouse nomenclature. The read stops 1 residue short of the end of the CDR3; the missing end is completed from the germline J gene. The chain links TRBV4 to TRBJ2-1; D unclear. V lost 5 bases to trimming and J lost 5 bases, with 7 bases between them. Germline assignment: CDR1 LGHDT and CDR2 YNNKQL (reference sequence). This CDR3 region has 12 residues. The covered CDR3 bases are TGTGCCAGCAGCCTCTGGAATGCTGAGCAGTTC. Translating gives CASSLWNAEQF. The entire CDR3 protein reads CASSLWNAEQFF.

This clone was detected only a few times. Mouse gene names and germline throughout. Read sequence stops 1 residue before the CDR3 end, and the germline J gene provides the missing end. The J gene is TRBJ2-3, the V gene TRBV23; the table's D call, TRBD1, was not checked against the DNA. Germline-derived CDR1 and CDR2 are KGHTA and FQNQQP. The CDR3 totals 14 residues. The chain's CDR3 is CSSSQKGAAETLYF. The sequenced part of the CDR3 DNA is TGCTCCAGCAGTCAAAAGGGGGCCGCAGAAACGCTGTAT.

This clone was counted a few times. The genes and germline here are from mouse. The chain's CDR3 is CASSLVWGRGAETLYF. Partial CDR3 DNA: TGTGCTAGCAGTTTAGTGTGGGGGCGAGGAGCAGAAACGCTGTAT. J is TRBJ2-3 and V is TRBV29; possibly TRBD1 or TRBD2 for D (6 bases each). The sequenced fragment ends 1 residue before the CDR3 boundary, so the rest is inferred from the germline J gene. V lost 2 bases and J lost 3, with 15 bases in between. The V gene's germline CDR1 is MSHET and CDR2 SYDVDS. This CDR3 is 16 amino acids long.

Remarks on this clone: Mouse gene names apply. The sequenced fragment ends 1 residue before the CDR3 boundary, so the rest is inferred from the germline J gene. The chain combines TRBV13-3 with TRBJ1-4; TRBD1 aligns across 10 bases. J was trimmed by 6 bases and V by 1 base; bases with no gene match: 3. This CDR3 contains 15 residues. CDR1 and CDR2 from the germline V gene are NNHDY and SYVADS. CDR3 DNA, as far as it was read: TGTGCCAGCAGTGATAGGGGACAGGGGCACGAAAGATTATTT. As protein: CASSDRGQGHERLF. The full CDR3 sequence reads CASSDRGQGHERLFF.

This clone was counted between two and nine times. Mouse germline and gene names are used. The CDR3 end falls 1 residue outside the read, so it is completed with the germline J gene. The V gene is TRBV26, the J gene TRBJ1-3; 8 bases line up with TRBD1. This CDR3 is 14 amino acids long. With 5 bases clipped from V and 2 bases from J, the junction kept 2 bases outside the gene matches. CDR1 KGHPV and CDR2 FQNQEV come from the germline V gene (reference sequence). The sequenced part of the CDR3 DNA is TGTGCCAGCAGTAAGACAGGGGCTGGAAATACGCTCTAT. Its protein is CASSKTGAGNTLY. The CDR3 reads in full as CASSKTGAGNTLYF.

On this clone itself: Mouse gene names and germline throughout. The read falls 1 residue short of the CDR3 end, and the missing part is taken from the germline J gene. The J gene is TRBJ2-1, the V gene TRBV5; 8 bases map to TRBD2. Germline V CDR1 and CDR2: LGHNA, YNLKQL (reference sequence). The CDR3 extends over 16 amino acids. The junction had 2 bases not matched to a gene; V was cut back by 0 bases and J by 1 base. The CDR3 bases that were read are TGTGCCAGCAGCCAAGACCTGGGGGGCAACTATGCTGAGCAGTTC. This encodes CASSQDLGGNYAEQF. Given in full, the CDR3 is CASSQDLGGNYAEQFF.

This clone was counted a few times. Gene names are mouse gene names. The missing CDR3 end, 1 residue past where the read stops, is filled in from the germline J gene. The chain links TRBV13-2 to TRBJ2-7; D may be TRBD1 or TRBD2 (7 bases each). Germline assignment: CDR1 NNHNN and CDR2 SYGAGS (reference sequence). V lost 1 base to trimming and J lost 4 bases, with 9 bases between them. CDR3 length: 13 residues. The CDR3 DNA, read in part, is TGTGCCAGCGGTGATCAGGGGGGGTATGAACAGTAC. Protein: CASGDQGGYEQY. The complete CDR3 sequence is CASGDQGGYEQYF.

A note on this clone: Mouse germline and gene names are used. The sequence runs out 1 residue before the end of the CDR3; the remainder is reconstructed from the germline J gene. The chain is built from TRBV5 and TRBJ2-1; D possibly uses TRBD1 or TRBD2 (6 bases each). Trimming took off 0 bases at V and 13 bases at J, with 13 bases between the two ends. CDR3 length equals 13 residues. In germline, CDR1 is LGHNA, CDR2 YNLKQL (reference sequence). Here the CDR3 reads CASSQDWGLQQFF. The CDR3 DNA, read in part, is TGTGCCAGCAGCCAAGATTGGGGGCTCCAACAGTTC.

Comment on this clone: Gene names are the mouse ones. The read gets to within 1 residue of the CDR3 end, and the germline J gene fills in the rest. This chain joins TRBV2 and TRBJ2-3, with D possibly TRBD1 on 6 matching bases. In germline, CDR1 is LGHNA, CDR2 YSYQKL. The CDR3 loop spans 15 amino acids. Trimming stripped 3 bases from V and 0 bases from J, with 10 bases between. The sequenced part of the CDR3 DNA is TGTGCCAGCAGCCATCTCAGGGGAAGTGCAGAAACGCTGTAT. Translating it yields CASSHLRGSAETLY. The entire CDR3 protein reads CASSHLRGSAETLYF.

Worth noting for this clone: The gene names given are mouse names. The missing CDR3 end, 1 residue past where the read stops, is filled in from the germline J gene. The chain couples TRBV26 to TRBJ2-2; tentative D call: TRBD1 (5 bases). Germline CDR1 KGHPV, CDR2 FQNQEV (reference sequence). The CDR3 length is 15 residues. Trimming removed 0 bases at V and 2 bases at J, with 7 bases between. CDR3 loop: CASSLSSGNTGQLYF. CDR3 DNA (partial): TGTGCCAGCAGTCTGTCTTCAGGGAACACCGGGCAGCTCTAC.

Remarks on this clone: Mouse gene names and germline throughout. The DNA ends 1 residue before the CDR3 does, and the rest of the CDR3 is filled in from the germline J gene. This chain uses TRBV12-1 with TRBJ2-2; D is unclear. V lost 2 bases to trimming and J lost 4 bases, with 7 bases between them. This CDR3 region has 13 residues. Germline V gives CDR1 SGHSN, CDR2 HYEKVE. CDR3 DNA (partial): TGTGCCAGCTCTCAGGGTCCCACCGGGCAGCTCTAC. It is translated as CASSQGPTGQLY. Given in full, the CDR3 is CASSQGPTGQLYF.

Concerning this clone: Genes and germline are mouse. The read falls 1 residue short of the CDR3 end, and the missing part is taken from the germline J gene. The chain has TRBV4 and TRBJ2-7; 14 bases map to TRBD2. Germline V CDR1 and CDR2: LGHDT, YNNKQL (reference sequence). V shed 4 bases, J shed 6 bases, and the junction held 2 bases outside the gene matches. CDR3 size: 14 residues. CDR3 DNA (partial): TGTGCCAGCAGCTGGGGACTGGGGGGGCTTGAACAGTAC. This translates into CASSWGLGGLEQY. The CDR3 as a whole reads CASSWGLGGLEQYF.

A word on this clone: Gene names and germline refer to mouse. Read coverage stops 1 residue before the CDR3 terminus; the germline J gene supplies the remainder. The chain is built from TRBV3 and TRBJ2-7; 12 nucleotides match TRBD2. The CDR3 has 17 residues. The junction had 4 bases not matched to a gene; V was cut back by 1 base and J by 0 bases. Germline V gene data show CDR1 as SNHLY and CDR2 as FYNGKV (reference sequence). CDR3 region: CASSLEDWGGSSYEQYF. The covered CDR3 bases are TGTGCCAGCAGCTTAGAGGACTGGGGGGGGAGCTCCTATGAACAGTAC. Supplemented by reference TRBV3 and TRBJ2-7, the full variable domain reads GPKVLQIPSHQIIDMGQMVTLNCDPVSNHLYFYWYKQILGQQMEFLVNFYNGKVMEKSKLFKDQFSVERPDGSYFTLKIQPTALEDSAVYFCASSLEDWGGSSYEQYFGPGTRLTVL.

This clone was counted only a few times. Mouse gene names and germline throughout. Sequencing ends 1 residue short of the CDR3 end; the germline J gene provides the rest. V gene TRBV12-2 combines with J gene TRBJ2-4, with 7 positions matching TRBD2. V lost 0 bases to trimming and J lost 4 bases; unmatched junction nucleotides: 0. This CDR3 is 13 amino acids long. Germline-derived CDR1 and CDR2 are SGHLS and HYDKME. CDR3 loop: CASSLLGENTLYF. The sequenced part of the CDR3 DNA is TGTGCCAGCTCTCTCCTGGGGGAAAACACCTTGTAC.

As concerns this clone: These gene names are mouse names. Read data end 1 residue before the CDR3 end; the end is taken from the germline J gene. The chain employs TRBV12-2 and TRBJ1-6; TRBD1 is a possible D gene (6 bases). TRBJ1-6 is marked as an open reading frame, function uncertain. The length of the CDR3 is 14 residues. Germline V gene data show CDR1 as SGHLS and CDR2 as HYDKME. V was cut by 4 bases and J by 5 bases, with 11 bases left in between. Partial CDR3 DNA: TGTGCCAGCTCCCAACAGGGAGATAATTCGCCCCTCTAC. This codes for CASSQQGDNSPLY. The whole CDR3 sequence is CASSQQGDNSPLYF.

This clone was seen more than once but under ten times. Each gene name is a mouse one. The read ends 1 residue shy of where the CDR3 ends; the end is completed using the germline J gene. J is TRBJ1-1 and V is TRBV13-2; D remains ambiguous. CDR3 size: 12 residues. Germline assignment: CDR1 NNHNN and CDR2 SYGAGS (reference sequence). Between the trimmed V and J ends, which lost 0 bases and 3 bases, there was a span of 3 bases. The CDR3: CASGDADTEVFF. The sequenced part of the CDR3 DNA is TGTGCCAGCGGTGATGCCGACACAGAAGTCTTC.

This clone showed up just a few times. Each gene name is a mouse one. The read comes to an end 1 residue before the CDR3 does, leaving the germline J gene to fill in the end. The chain uses TRBV26 and TRBJ2-7; 8 bases are shared with TRBD1. The germline V gene has CDR1 KGHPV and CDR2 FQNQEV (reference sequence). V shed 7 bases and J 5 bases; nucleotides not matched to a gene: 1. The CDR3 spans 11 residues. The sequenced part of the CDR3 DNA is TGTGCCAGCACGGACAGGGATGAACAGTAC. It codes for CASTDRDEQY. In full, the CDR3 is CASTDRDEQYF.

On this clone: Mouse germline and gene names are used. The CDR3 DNA, read in part, is TGTGGTGCTAGGGACTGGGGGGGTTACTATGCTGAGCAGTTC. It is translated as CGARDWGGYYAEQF. The whole CDR3 protein is CGARDWGGYYAEQFF. The J gene is TRBJ2-1, the V gene TRBV20; 9 nucleotides align to TRBD2. The CDR3 goes on 1 residue after the read ends, and that part is filled in from the germline J gene. Germline V CDR1 and CDR2: GFQATS, STVNSAI. The CDR3 runs 15 residues. V was pared by 0 bases and J by 2 bases, with 2 bases of the junction left unmatched.